This is a list of T cell receptor beta chains from one sample in a study of shared T cell receptors in the human thymus. The data were produced by immunoSEQ multiplex PCR, yet TCRdb's version contains in-frame clones alone and is incomplete. The sample has hundreds of thousands of clones; approximately 87% are singletons. These sequences were also reported in another study, on human thymus T cells.

Sequenced: thymocytes. Receptors were obtained from a boy younger than two with a congenital heart defect. The CDR3 runs from the conserved cysteine through the conserved F or W. The D gene is left open where the match is weak. Expanded clones get a size class; other rows say once, few or many, or leave the size out.

cdr3_aa cdr3_nt j_call d_call v_call clone_size
CASSLTPGHGGSPLHF TGTGCCAGCAGCCTAACCCCGGGACATGGAGGTTCACCCCTCCACTTT TRBJ1-6 - TRBV7-2 -
CASSFGTSGRVDTQYF TGTGCCAGCAGTTTCGGAACTAGCGGGAGAGTGGATACGCAGTATTTT TRBJ2-3 TRBD2 TRBV28 once
CASSLVSGMNTEAFF TGTGCCAGCAGCTTAGTGTCAGGGATGAACACTGAAGCTTTCTTT TRBJ1-1 - TRBV7-2 -
CASSQDRRGCTEAFF TGCGCCAGCAGCCAAGATAGAAGGGGGTGCACTGAAGCTTTCTTT TRBJ1-1 - TRBV4-3 -
CAISDPRTGNGTDTQYF TGTGCCATCAGTGATCCAAGGACAGGGAATGGCACAGATACGCAGTATTTT TRBJ2-3 TRBD1 TRBV10-3 -
CASSFTGTGVHEQFF TGTGCCAGCAGTTTTACCGGGACAGGGGTGCATGAGCAGTTCTTC TRBJ2-1 TRBD1 TRBV28 -
CAFRAPGGNTEAFF TGTGCCTTCCGGGCCCCGGGAGGGAACACTGAAGCTTTCTTT TRBJ1-1 - TRBV5-4 -
CASSKQGVQFF TGTGCCAGCAGTAAACAGGGTGTACAGTTCTTC TRBJ2-1 - TRBV6-5 -
CASSEQGSGNTIYF TGTGCCAGCAGCGAACAGGGGTCTGGAAACACCATATATTTT TRBJ1-3 TRBD1 TRBV5-4 -
CASSFTGGIGELFF TGTGCCAGCAGTTTCACAGGGGGCATCGGGGAGCTGTTTTTT TRBJ2-2 TRBD1 TRBV28 few
CASSWALYEQYF TGTGCCAGCAGCTGGGCCCTTTACGAGCAGTACTTC TRBJ2-7 - TRBV28 once
CASSVAPSGGSYEQYF TGTGCCAGCAGCGTAGCCCCCTCAGGGGGTTCGTACGAGCAGTACTTC TRBJ2-7 TRBD1 TRBV9 once
CASSYSRGRPNNEQFF TGTGCCAGCAGTTACTCCAGGGGGAGGCCGAACAATGAGCAGTTCTTC TRBJ2-1 - TRBV6-5 -
CASSSSGLAGIYEQYF TGTGCCAGCAGTTCCTCGGGGCTAGCGGGAATATACGAGCAGTACTTC TRBJ2-7 TRBD2 TRBV6-5 -
CASSYHRLAPKNIQYF TGTGCCAGCAGTTATCATAGACTAGCCCCCAAAAACATTCAGTACTTC TRBJ2-4 TRBD2 TRBV6-6 -
CAVQGVSYGYTF TGTGCAGTCCAGGGGGTTAGCTATGGCTACACCTTC TRBJ1-2 TRBD1 TRBV28 -
CASSIGRPDTQYF TGTGCCAGTAGTATCGGGAGGCCAGATACGCAGTATTTT TRBJ2-3 TRBD2 TRBV19 -
CASSFRSSGTQETQYF TGTGCCAGCAGCTTTCGGTCTAGCGGGACTCAAGAGACCCAGTACTTC TRBJ2-5 TRBD2 TRBV5-4 few
CASSQEGDRGFEEQYF TGTGCCAGCAGCCAAGAGGGGGACAGGGGCTTCGAGGAGCAGTACTTC TRBJ2-7 TRBD1 TRBV14 few
CASSRPSTDTQYF TGTGCCAGCTCACGGCCTTCCACAGATACGCAGTATTTT TRBJ2-3 - TRBV18 -
CASSRQGRNYEQYF TGTGCCAGTTCCAGACAGGGGAGGAACTACGAGCAGTACTTC TRBJ2-7 TRBD1 TRBV2 once
CASGLAHRDGGREKLFF TGTGCTAGTGGTTTGGCACACAGGGACGGCGGACGTGAAAAACTGTTTTTT TRBJ1-4 - TRBV12-5 once
CASSSLAPGGAEQYF TGTGCCAGCAGTTCATTAGCCCCGGGGGGTGCCGAGCAGTACTTC TRBJ2-7 TRBD2 TRBV28 -
CASSPVRGSQGRTEAFF TGCGCCAGCAGCCCAGTGAGGGGGAGCCAGGGGAGAACTGAAGCTTTCTTT TRBJ1-1 - TRBV4-3 -
CASSLAEGGDEQYF TGCGCCAGCAGCTTGGCCGAAGGGGGGGACGAGCAGTACTTC TRBJ2-7 - TRBV5-1 -
CASSKTGGPTEAFF TGTGCCAGCAGTAAGACAGGGGGCCCTACTGAAGCTTTCTTT TRBJ1-1 TRBD1 TRBV27 -
CAWREREGEDTQYF TGTGCCTGGAGGGAGCGGGAGGGGGAAGATACGCAGTATTTT TRBJ2-3 TRBD2 TRBV30 -
CASSSRMRAGHTDTQYF TGTGCCAGCAGCTCCCGGATGCGGGCGGGGCACACAGATACGCAGTATTTT TRBJ2-3 - TRBV5-6 few
CSVERGFYDYGYTF TGCAGCGTTGAGCGGGGTTTTTACGACTATGGCTACACCTTC TRBJ1-2 - TRBV29-1 -
CASSLTSDRGESYEQYF TGTGCCAGCAGTCTCACCTCGGACAGGGGAGAATCCTACGAGCAGTACTTC TRBJ2-7 TRBD1 TRBV28 -
CASSLFPRGSGYTF TGTGCCAGCAGTTTATTTCCCAGGGGGTCTGGCTACACCTTC TRBJ1-2 TRBD1 TRBV27 -
CASSVDQGSGNTIYF TGTGCCAGCAGCGTAGACCAGGGCTCTGGAAACACCATATATTTT TRBJ1-3 - TRBV9 -
CASSFQGATNYGYTF TGCGCCAGCAGCTTTCAGGGGGCGACTAACTATGGCTACACCTTC TRBJ1-2 TRBD1 TRBV5-1 -
CASSHDRDSATYEQYF TGCGCCAGCAGCCATGACCGGGACAGCGCGACCTACGAGCAGTACTTC TRBJ2-7 TRBD1 TRBV4-3 -
CASSPHRDRGTDTQYF TGTGCCAGCAGTCCTCACCGGGACAGGGGCACAGATACGCAGTATTTT TRBJ2-3 TRBD1 TRBV28 -
CASSQDRGGYTF TGTGCCAGCAGCCAAGATCGCGGGGGCTACACCTTC TRBJ1-2 - TRBV14 -
CSVADRIYYTEAFF TGCAGCGTGGCTGACAGGATCTATTACACTGAAGCTTTCTTT TRBJ1-1 - TRBV29-1 -
CASSPGTSEDTQYF TGTGCCAGCAGCCCCGGGACTAGCGAAGATACGCAGTATTTT TRBJ2-3 TRBD2 TRBV4-2 -
CAWSPGQGLNEQYF TGTGCCTGGAGCCCGGGACAGGGTCTGAACGAGCAGTACTTC TRBJ2-7 TRBD1 TRBV30 -
CASSENPGVGTYEQYF TGCGCCAGCAGTGAAAACCCAGGGGTAGGGACCTACGAGCAGTACTTC TRBJ2-7 - TRBV10-2 few